Given below is one TCR beta chain in context. Germline loops: CDR1 MNHEY, CDR2 SMNVEV (reference sequence). The length of the CDR3 is 12 residues. Repertoires were generated with immunoSEQ multiplex PCR, while TCRdb's copy carries only in-frame clones and drops some. This table has 650,000 to 800,000 clones, just over 90% appearing once. Naive CD8 cells comprised CD45RO-negative, CCR7-positively selected cells, excluding terminally differentiated effector memory CD45RA+ cells. This sample is drawn from a study of shared clonotypes between healthy human individuals. Study context: Per-donor plates numbered three CD4 naive, three CD4 memory, two CD8 naive and one CD8 memory.

This receptor was taken from a man between 25 and 39 years old in good health. This rearrangement joins TRBV27 to TRBJ2-5; the D is unclear. Sequencing was performed on naive CD8+ T cells sorted from blood. This CDR3 is CVTYWTFGTQYF. As DNA, the CDR3 is TGTGTCACCTACTGGACGTTTGGGACCCAGTACTTC.